The rows below give T cell receptor beta chains drawn from one sample of a study of regulatory T cells in long-lasting Graves disease. MiXCR was run by TCRdb on the multiplex PCR reads, yielding one entry per CDR3 protein. There are about 540,000 distinct CDR3 sequences in the sample; about 14% occur only once, and over 7.5% lies in the top ten. The sample also formed part of further work on T cells in Graves' hyperthyroidism and ophthalmopathy.

Sequencing was performed on peripheral blood mononuclear cells (PBMCs), taken at new diagnosis, from a patient treated with antithyroid drugs. These receptors were obtained from a man aged 25-45 years with Graves disease. Both conserved end residues are part of each CDR3.

j_gene: TRBJ1-2
v_gene: TRBV27
CDR3aa: CASSIPGGGYTF

j_gene: TRBJ1-3
v_gene: TRBV10-3
CDR3aa: CAISDDRGTIYF

j_gene: TRBJ2-7
v_gene: TRBV5-1
CDR3aa: CASSFGGGGGEQYF

j_gene: TRBJ2-1
v_gene: TRBV5-1
CDR3aa: CASSLGQANNEQFF

j_gene: TRBJ2-2
v_gene: TRBV12-3/TRBV12-4
CDR3aa: CASSRGGGTGELFF

j_gene: TRBJ2-3
v_gene: TRBV27
CDR3aa: CASSYPGRGTDTQYF

j_gene: TRBJ1-2
v_gene: TRBV11-2
CDR3aa: CASSLSQGSYGYTF

j_gene: TRBJ1-2
v_gene: TRBV27
CDR3aa: CASSAPTGGRHGYTF

j_gene: TRBJ2-3
v_gene: TRBV3-1
CDR3aa: CASSPRALSTDTQYF

j_gene: TRBJ1-2
v_gene: TRBV5-1
CDR3aa: CASSRGTGDGYTF

j_gene: TRBJ2-1
v_gene: TRBV11-2
CDR3aa: CASSLNDQETPNEQFF

j_gene: TRBJ2-1
v_gene: TRBV6-2/TRBV6-3
CDR3aa: CASSYSRLNNEQFF

j_gene: TRBJ2-5
v_gene: TRBV20-1
CDR3aa: CSAKRQGGGQETQYF

j_gene: TRBJ2-7
v_gene: TRBV27
CDR3aa: CASSFNSPYPSYEQYF

j_gene: TRBJ2-7
v_gene: TRBV14
CDR3aa: CASSLNSGTSYEQYF

j_gene: TRBJ2-1
v_gene: TRBV24-1
CDR3aa: CATSDWTGVDEQFF

j_gene: TRBJ2-5
v_gene: TRBV6-1
CDR3aa: CASRGRGQETQYF

j_gene: TRBJ2-5
v_gene: TRBV12-3/TRBV12-4
CDR3aa: CASSSPGTSGRTQETQYF

j_gene: TRBJ2-7
v_gene: TRBV5-5
CDR3aa: CASSFLGESYEQYF

j_gene: TRBJ1-2
v_gene: TRBV27
CDR3aa: CASSARALLYGYTF

j_gene: TRBJ2-1
v_gene: TRBV7-2
CDR3aa: CASSIASEQFF

j_gene: TRBJ2-5
v_gene: TRBV10-3
CDR3aa: CAIAGQVETTQYF

j_gene: TRBJ2-3
v_gene: TRBV4-1
CDR3aa: CASSQVETGTDTQYF

j_gene: TRBJ2-2
v_gene: TRBV19
CDR3aa: CATEGGPANTGELFF

j_gene: TRBJ1-4
v_gene: TRBV5-1
CDR3aa: CASSLVGGRSNEKLFF

j_gene: TRBJ1-5
v_gene: TRBV20-1
CDR3aa: CSVRKGPGQPQHF

j_gene: TRBJ2-3
v_gene: TRBV5-6
CDR3aa: CASSLTWDRGTDTQYF

j_gene: TRBJ2-7
v_gene: TRBV3-1
CDR3aa: CASSQGKTSSYEQYF

j_gene: TRBJ2-7
v_gene: TRBV2
CDR3aa: CASRTGPYEQYF

j_gene: TRBJ2-3
v_gene: TRBV2
CDR3aa: CASSTGIAGGSTDTQYF

j_gene: TRBJ2-5
v_gene: TRBV7-9
CDR3aa: CASSHSTLPQETQYF

j_gene: TRBJ2-1
v_gene: TRBV5-6
CDR3aa: CASSPNLAGHYNEQFF

j_gene: TRBJ2-7
v_gene: TRBV24-1
CDR3aa: CATSDLERGSYEQYF

j_gene: TRBJ2-1
v_gene: TRBV2
CDR3aa: CASRAENAAGGPVGFF

j_gene: TRBJ2-7
v_gene: TRBV6-2/TRBV6-3
CDR3aa: CATQGDGMGEQYF

j_gene: TRBJ2-1
v_gene: TRBV29-1
CDR3aa: CSVDKLTEQFF

j_gene: TRBJ1-2
v_gene: TRBV6-1
CDR3aa: CASIPDISNYGYTF

j_gene: TRBJ2-7
v_gene: TRBV19
CDR3aa: CASRRENSYEQYF

j_gene: TRBJ1-5
v_gene: TRBV9
CDR3aa: CASSIQGDSNQPQHF

j_gene: TRBJ2-3
v_gene: TRBV20-1
CDR3aa: CSARDPGAGGLTDTQYF

j_gene: TRBJ2-7
v_gene: TRBV7-9
CDR3aa: CASSLGSFEQYF

j_gene: TRBJ1-5
v_gene: TRBV4-2
CDR3aa: CASSQEPLNQPQHF

j_gene: TRBJ1-1
v_gene: TRBV6-2/TRBV6-3
CDR3aa: CASIPSGGPMNTEAFF

j_gene: TRBJ2-1
v_gene: TRBV12-3/TRBV12-4
CDR3aa: CASSPPGLADYNEQFF

j_gene: TRBJ2-2
v_gene: TRBV29-1
CDR3aa: CSVQQGRHTGELFF

j_gene: TRBJ1-1
v_gene: TRBV12-3/TRBV12-4
CDR3aa: CASSPRRLMNTEAFF

j_gene: TRBJ2-2
v_gene: TRBV7-3
CDR3aa: CASSSPAGALAGELFF

j_gene: TRBJ1-4
v_gene: TRBV19
CDR3aa: CASSIGGGKLFF

j_gene: TRBJ2-2
v_gene: TRBV20-1
CDR3aa: CSAPWEGHTGELFF

j_gene: TRBJ1-4
v_gene: TRBV27
CDR3aa: CASSLSGRVLPKEGEKLFF

j_gene: TRBJ2-7
v_gene: TRBV6-9
CDR3aa: CASSSTGINEQYF

j_gene: TRBJ2-7
v_gene: TRBV25-1
CDR3aa: CASSGGSSTGYLYEQYF

j_gene: TRBJ1-5
v_gene: TRBV24-1
CDR3aa: CATSDLNQPQHF

j_gene: TRBJ2-7
v_gene: TRBV4-1
CDR3aa: CASSQDGQTYEQYF